Below are 26 T cell receptor beta chains sequenced from a single sample in a study of blood T cell repertoires in COVID-19. The repertoire was sequenced with immunoSEQ multiplex PCR; TCRdb's copy has only in-frame clones and lacks some. The repertoire includes 150,000 to 250,000 clones, approximately 80% of them detected once, and about 11% sits in the top ten. The sequenced material came from PBMCs or T cells enriched from blood (not recorded which). Receptors were obtained from a man in his forties who had recovered from COVID-19.

This clone was detected only once. The chain carries TRBV7-2 and TRBJ2-3, with 15 bases identical to TRBD2. Germline assignment: CDR1 SGHTA and CDR2 FQGNSA. This CDR3 comprises 18 residues. V shed 3 bases, J shed 3 bases, and the junction held 7 bases outside the gene matches. The CDR3 spells CASSFLRTSGRATDTQYF. The CDR3 bases are TGTGCCAGCAGCTTTCTTAGGACTAGCGGGAGGGCGACAGATACGCAGTATTTT.

This clone was counted once. This sequence joins TRBV10-1 and TRBJ2-7, with 7 bases that match TRBD2. Trimming took 3 bases from V and 5 from J; bases not matched to a gene: 10. This CDR3 has 15 amino acids. Germline CDR1 and CDR2: WNHNN and SYGVQD (reference sequence). The CDR3 reads CASSDGGGLHDEQYF. The CDR3 nucleotides read TGCGCCAGCAGTGATGGGGGGGGTCTACACGACGAGCAGTACTTC.

CDR3 coding DNA: TGTGCCAGCAGCGCCGCAGGGGGGACTGGAAACACCATATATTTT. Its protein product is CASSAAGGTGNTIYF. The V call is TRBV9, the J call TRBJ1-3, with TRBD1 identical over 7 bases. Germline V CDR1 and CDR2: SGDLS, YYNGEE. Unmatched junction bases numbered 5, after V lost 3 bases and J lost 2 bases. This CDR3 is built from 15 residues.

This chain links TRBV29-1 with TRBJ2-3; TRBD2 aligns across 10 bases. The CDR3 consists of 13 residues. V gave up 6 bases and J gave up 2 bases; unmatched junction bases: 2. Germline CDR1 SQVTM, CDR2 ANQGSEA. CDR3 bases: TGCAGCGTACTAGCGGGACTCACAGATACGCAGTATTTT. Translated, it gives CSVLAGLTDTQYF.

This CDR3 is CSVEDRAGASTDTQYF. CDR3 DNA: TGCAGCGTTGAAGATCGGGCGGGTGCTAGCACAGATACGCAGTATTTT. This chain uses TRBV29-1 with TRBJ2-3; D is perhaps TRBD2 (5 bases). V lost 0 bases and J 0 bases, leaving 13 bases between the germline ends. The CDR3 runs 16 residues. Germline CDR1 SQVTM, CDR2 ANQGSEA.

This chain uses TRBV7-2 with TRBJ2-3; 9 positions agree with TRBD2. Germline-derived CDR1 and CDR2 are SGHTA and FQGNSA. With 5 bases clipped from V and 3 bases from J, the junction kept 9 bases outside the gene matches. The CDR3 spans 16 residues. CDR3 bases: TGTGCCAGCAGCCCCATGGGACTAGCCGAGACAGATACGCAGTATTTT. Its protein is CASSPMGLAETDTQYF.

This CDR3 is CAISDGLAGRDTQYF. CDR3 in DNA: TGTGCCATCAGTGACGGACTAGCGGGCCGAGATACGCAGTATTTT. The chain has TRBV10-3 and TRBJ2-3; TRBD2 aligns across 11 bases. The CDR3 sequence is 15 residues long. Unmatched junction bases numbered 4, after V lost 3 bases and J lost 5 bases. Germline CDR1 reads ENHRY; CDR2 reads SYGVKD.

Only a few counts were recorded for this clone. The chain uses TRBV5-1 and TRBJ1-2; D possibly corresponds to TRBD1 (6 bases). Germline lookup yields CDR1 SGHRS and CDR2 YFSETQ. Trimming removed 4 bases at V and 6 bases at J, with 16 bases between. CDR3 size: 14 residues. CDR3 sequence reads: CASSPWTEGNGYTF. CDR3 bases: TGCGCCAGCAGCCCCTGGACAGAGGGGAATGGCTACACCTTC.

The V and J genes are TRBV7-9 and TRBJ1-2; perhaps TRBD1 as D (6 bases). The CDR3 sequence is 15 residues long. Germline values: CDR1 SEHNR, CDR2 FQNEAQ (reference sequence). The V end was cut by 1 base, the J end by 0 bases, with 9 bases between. The CDR3 bases are TGTGCCAGCAGCTTAGTAGCAGGGGCTAACTATGGCTACACCTTC. It specifies CASSLVAGANYGYTF.

This clone was picked up one time. The chain is built from TRBV5-6 and TRBJ1-4; D remains unclear. Germline V gene sequence: CDR1 SGHDT, CDR2 YYEEEE. The CDR3 is 15 residues long. V was cut by 4 bases and J by 8 bases, with 18 bases left in between. The chain's CDR3 is CASSRGAGAREKLFF. The CDR3 bases are TGTGCCAGCAGCCGGGGTGCAGGTGCGAGAGAAAAACTGTTTTTT.

The V call is TRBV5-4, the J call TRBJ2-1; 7 bases match TRBD2. V lost 4 bases, J lost 7 bases, and 11 bases stayed unmatched. This CDR3 spans 15 amino acids. CDR1 is SGHNT, CDR2 YYREEE, per germline (reference sequence). The CDR3 nucleotides read TGTGCCAGCAGCCCGCCGGGACTAAGGATGAATGAGCAGTTCTTC. Translation gives CASSPPGLRMNEQFF. Filled out from reference TRBV5-4 and TRBJ2-1, the complete variable domain reads ETGVTQSPTHLIKTRGQQVTLRCSSQSGHNTVSWYQQALGQGPQFIFQYYREEENGRGNFPPRFSGLQFPNYSSELNVNALELDDSALYLCASSPPGLRMNEQFFGPGTRLTVL.

Here the CDR3 DNA reads TGTGCCAGCAGCGAACGGGGACAGGGATCCTACGAGCAGTACGTC. The encoded protein is CASSERGQGSYEQYV. V and J are TRBV5-6 and TRBJ2-7, with 9 bases aligning to TRBD1. Germline CDR1 reads SGHDT; CDR2 reads YYEEEE. The CDR3 loop spans 15 amino acids. The V gene end was trimmed by 4 bases and the J gene end by 1 base; junction bases not matched to a gene: 6.

This clone was recorded once. The chain joins TRBV6-5 to TRBJ1-2, with D maybe TRBD1 (5 bases). The CDR3 runs 14 residues. Trimming took 0 bases from V and 4 from J, leaving 9 bases between them. Germline CDR1 MNHEY, CDR2 SVGAGI. CDR3 DNA: TGTGCCAGCAGTTACTCGAGGGGAGGCTATGGCTACACCTTC. Its translation: CASSYSRGGYGYTF.

The rearrangement links TRBV24-1 to TRBJ2-1, with 9 bases matching TRBD2. Germline V gene data show CDR1 as KGHDR and CDR2 as SFDVKD. The CDR3 totals 22 residues. Trimming cost V 3 bases and J 0 bases; bases outside gene matches: 20. The CDR3 region is CATSDTAGGLQVQRSSYNEQFF. The CDR3 DNA follows: TGTGCCACCAGTGATACAGCGGGAGGCCTCCAGGTACAAAGGAGCTCCTACAATGAGCAGTTCTTC.

The chain employs TRBV29-1 and TRBJ1-1; TRBD1 matches 7 bases. With 3 bases clipped from V and 6 bases from J, the junction kept 13 bases outside the gene matches. This CDR3 comprises 15 residues. Germline V gene sequence: CDR1 SQVTM, CDR2 ANQGSEA. Written as DNA, the CDR3 is TGCAGCGTTGATGATCCCAAACAGGGGAGGCCTGAAGCTTTCTTT. It yields the protein CSVDDPKQGRPEAFF.

The V call is TRBV6-5, the J call TRBJ2-7, with 10 bases lining up with TRBD2. CDR1 and CDR2 (germline): MNHEY, SVGAGI. This CDR3 is built from 15 residues. With 6 bases clipped from V and 4 bases from J, the junction kept 9 bases outside the gene matches. In DNA, the CDR3 is TGTGCCAGCAGGCTGGGTTCTAGCGGGAGATACGAGCAGTACTTC. This sequence encodes CASRLGSSGRYEQYF.

The chain links TRBV7-6 to TRBJ2-5; a possible D gene is TRBD1 (6 bases). V lost 5 bases to trimming and J lost 2 bases, with 9 bases between them. The CDR3 runs 13 residues. The germline CDR1 and CDR2 sequences are SGHVS and FNYEAQ. The CDR3 coding sequence is TGTGCCAGCAGCATCGGGACACAAGAGACCCAGTACTTC. Amino acids: CASSIGTQETQYF.

The CDR3 nucleotides read TGTGCCAGCAGCTTAGGACTAGCGGGAGCAGATACGCAGTATTTT. It specifies CASSLGLAGADTQYF. The chain recombines TRBV7-2 with TRBJ2-3, with 12 bases fitting TRBD2. The CDR3 contains 15 residues. CDR1 and CDR2 from the germline V gene are SGHTA and FQGNSA. V shed 1 base, J shed 4 bases, and the junction held 0 bases outside the gene matches.

This sequence joins TRBV5-1 and TRBJ1-2, with D possibly matching TRBD1 (5 bases). Per the germline V gene, CDR1 is SGHRS and CDR2 is YFSETQ. CDR3 size: 13 residues. Trimming took off 0 bases at V and 8 bases at J, with 11 bases between the two ends. The CDR3 here is CASSLDRGNGYTF. CDR3 in DNA: TGCGCCAGCAGCTTGGACCGGGGGAACGGCTACACCTTC.

This sequence joins TRBV5-1 and TRBJ2-1; 9 bases line up with TRBD2. The CDR3 has 15 amino acids. The V and J ends lost 1 base and 5 bases, in that order; junction bases with no gene match: 4. CDR1 and CDR2 (germline): SGHRS, YFSETQ. The CDR3, as DNA: TGCGCCAGCAGCTTGAGGACTAGCGCCGACAATGAGCAGTTCTTC. Translated, it gives CASSLRTSADNEQFF.

This chain joins TRBV4-2 and TRBJ2-2; possible D gene TRBD2, 7 bases. Germline values: CDR1 LGHNA, CDR2 YNFKEQ. This CDR3 contains 18 residues. Trimming stripped 5 bases from V and 4 bases from J, with 23 bases between. In DNA, the CDR3 is TGTGCCAGCAGCTTCCCACATACAGGGCCGGGGGGCACCGGGGAGCTGTTTTTT. Its protein product is CASSFPHTGPGGTGELFF.

This chain links TRBV27 with TRBJ2-2; 9 nucleotides align to TRBD1. Per germline, CDR1 MNHEY and CDR2 SMNVEV (reference sequence). V was pared by 7 bases and J by 3 bases, with 6 bases of the junction left unmatched. This CDR3 region has 15 residues. CDR3 sequence: CASINTGGYTGELFF. DNA of the CDR3: TGTGCCAGCATTAATACAGGGGGCTACACCGGGGAGCTGTTTTTT.

The V gene is TRBV7-3, the J gene TRBJ1-1, with D unresolved. CDR3 length: 14 amino acids. The V gene's germline CDR1 is SGHTA and CDR2 FQGTGA. V lost 5 bases, J lost 1 base, and 11 bases lay in between. CDR3 residues: CASSQSGENTEAFF. CDR3 coding DNA: TGTGCCAGCAGCCAAAGCGGGGAGAACACTGAAGCTTTCTTT.

V is TRBV7-3 and J is TRBJ1-1; D gene unclear. The CDR3 has 14 residues. V was shortened by 1 base and J by 0 bases, with 6 bases between the two germline ends. Germline V gene sequence: CDR1 SGHTA, CDR2 FQGTGA. This CDR3 reads CASSLMGVNTEAFF. The CDR3 bases are TGTGCCAGCAGCTTAATGGGCGTGAACACTGAAGCTTTCTTT.

This rearrangement joins TRBV27 to TRBJ2-1; D perhaps matches TRBD1 (5 bases). The CDR3 is made up of 13 amino acids. Germline lookup yields CDR1 MNHEY and CDR2 SMNVEV (reference sequence). With 5 bases removed from V and 0 bases from J, the gap between germline ends came to 5 bases. The CDR3 reads CASSDSSYNEQFF. CDR3 in DNA: TGTGCCAGCAGTGACAGCTCCTACAATGAGCAGTTCTTC.

This chain links TRBV19 with TRBJ1-5; 10 positions match TRBD1. The CDR3 contains 15 residues. Germline V gene sequence: CDR1 LNHDA, CDR2 SQIVND (reference sequence). Unmatched junction bases numbered 8, after V lost 7 bases and J lost 5 bases. CDR3 coding DNA: TGTGCCAGTAATGAGGACAGGGGGTTTTATCAGCCCCAGCATTTT. Its translation is CASNEDRGFYQPQHF.